The clone carrying this T cell receptor (beta chain) is a singleton in its sample. TCRdb's copy holds only in-frame clones and misses some; the assay was immunoSEQ multiplex PCR. Of some 240,000 clones listed, roughly 85% are singletons. These data originate in a study of cytomegalovirus exposure and HLA in healthy donors. Sequencing was performed on PBMCs. The sequence derives from a woman under 30 in good health and CMV-seronegative.

The chain's CDR3 is CASSQPATEAFF. CDR3 nucleotide sequence: TGTGCCAGCAGCCAGCCCGCCACTGAAGCTTTCTTT. This rearrangement joins TRBV11-2 to TRBJ1-1, with D hard to call. CDR3 length equals 12 residues. In germline, CDR1 is SGHAT, CDR2 FQNNGV. V lost 5 bases to trimming and J lost 4 bases, with 8 bases between them.